This TCR beta chain was sequenced in a study of OX40 agonist ivuxolimab in advanced cancers. CDR1 SGHAT and CDR2 FQNNGV come from the germline V gene. V lost 3 bases and J lost 6; bases outside the gene matches: 11. This CDR3 spans 16 amino acids. Profiling relied on immunoSEQ multiplex PCR, and the TCRdb table lists in-frame clones only, not all of them. The sample has some 48,000 clones, nearly 80% seen once. Blood draws occurred at baseline, cycle 4 day 1, and cycle 7 day 1. The sample in question was CD4+ or CD8+ T cells sorted from blood, obtained in a trial of the OX40 agonist ivuxolimab. The receptor's source is an adult with an advanced solid tumor such as melanoma, head and neck, liver or kidney cancer. The rearrangement joins TRBV11-2 to TRBJ2-5; 9 bases match TRBD2. The DNA of the CDR3 is TGTGCCAGCAGCTTTGGAGGGGGGACTAGCCGAAAGACCCAGTACTTC. Residues: CASSFGGGTSRKTQYF.